This TCR beta chain was identified in a study of technical replicates of blood from a few donors (dated by TCRdb to about 2017). According to the germline V gene, CDR1 reads SGHRS and CDR2 reads YFSETQ. Taken from cysteine to phenylalanine, the CDR3 has 14 residues. Just CDR3 DNA is preserved here, 42 bases in frame from base 1. V sheds 0 bases and J sheds 2 bases, leaving 8 bases between their ends. About this clone itself: Which antigen it targets is not known. No base quality information exists; no much larger clone differs at one position.

Receptor libraries were prepared by the immunoSEQ multiplex PCR assay. As stored in TCRdb, this immuneACCESS dataset retains in-frame rearrangements with V and J assigned. A fraction of the clones does not appear; measured against another copy, unresolved V genes explain less than half of the discrepancy, and the remainder lacks a known reason. The sample records 83,000 or so clones, roughly 92% of which are singletons. The ten biggest clones cover 0.25% of the sample. Here the chain combines TRBV5-1 and TRBJ2-5, with TRBD1 perhaps the D gene, on 6 matching bases. The sample consisted of T cells isolated from PBMCs. This TCR was recovered from a human donor in good health. This receptor carries the CDR3 CASSLAGTQETQYF. In nucleotides, the sequence is TGCGCCAGCAGCTTGGCGGGGACACAAGAGACCCAGTACTTC.